The entry below describes one T cell receptor (beta chain). The source of the sample is a study of shared clonotypes between healthy human individuals. Measured with immunoSEQ multiplex PCR; TCRdb has only the in-frame clones, and not every one. The table records a few million clones, approximately 94% of them present only once. This TCR came from a man between 18 and 35 years old in good health. Sequenced: naive CD4+ T cells sorted from blood. The subset denotes: CD45RA+ positively selected.

The CDR3 nucleotides read TGTGCCAGCAATCGCCTCTACGAGCAGTACTTC. Translating gives CASNRLYEQYF. This chain connects TRBV6-5 to TRBJ2-7; D gene ambiguous. Germline-derived CDR1 and CDR2 are MNHEY and SVGAGI. V was cut by 7 bases and J by 3 bases, with 7 bases left in between. CDR3 length: 11 amino acids.